This paragraph covers one T cell receptor beta chain sequence. These data belong to a study of Graves' ophthalmopathy and Graves' hyperthyroidism. This CDR3 has 15 amino acids. Germline V CDR1 and CDR2: SGHNT, YENEEA. Deletions cut 2 bases from V and 4 bases from J, with 14 bases between. Using RNA transcripts, the TCR beta CDR3 regions were amplified. A first-round RT-PCR used HTBI primers, followed by a second-round multiplex PCR. TCRdb fed the multiplex PCR reads into MiXCR, producing one record per CDR3 protein. This sample yields 200,000 to 300,000 distinct CDR3 sequences, of which about 47% are seen a single time; 40% to 55% belongs to the top ten.

Sequenced material: peripheral blood. This chain joins TRBV11-3 and TRBJ1-1; D may be TRBD1 (6 bases). The TCR comes from an adult man with Graves' ophthalmopathy. The CDR3 DNA follows: TGTGCCAGCAGCTTATTTACAGGGATCACCACTGAAGCTTTCTTT. Encoded protein: CASSLFTGITTEAFF.